The next 17 T cell receptor beta chains were all read from a single sample in a study of CD8+CD57+ T cells in acquired aplastic anemia. Investigators profiled TCR beta VDJ and CDR3 from genomic DNA template. TCRdb passed the reads through MiXCR, listing each CDR3 protein once. The sample records about 98,000 distinct CDR3 sequences, roughly 70% being singletons. Sequencing involved patients with CD8+CD57+ cell expansion previously shown by flow cytometry. The sequenced sample was sorted CD4+, CD8+, or CD8+CD57+ T cells (not recorded which) from PBMCs. The receptors shown here come from a human donor with aplastic anemia.

V and J are TRBV2 and TRBJ1-2; 9 bases match TRBD1. Trimming removed 6 bases from V and 7 bases from J; junction bases left unmatched: 15. In germline, CDR1 is SNHLY, CDR2 FYNNEI. The length of the CDR3 is 16 residues. The CDR3 reads CASSELQGAGGGGYTF. The CDR3 coding sequence is TGTGCCAGCAGCGAACTACAGGGGGCAGGGGGTGGTGGCTACACCTTC.

This sequence joins TRBV18 and TRBJ1-2; TRBD1 is a possible D gene (6 bases). The V and J ends lost 2 bases and 4 bases respectively, with 14 bases between them. The CDR3 totals 15 residues. Germline CDR1 KGHSH, CDR2 LQKENI. CDR3 amino acids: CASSPEQGFLYGYTF. CDR3 coding DNA: TGTGCCAGCTCACCAGAACAGGGTTTCCTCTATGGCTACACCTTC.

V gene TRBV29-1 combines with J gene TRBJ2-6; D unresolved. Trimming stripped 6 bases from V and 8 bases from J, with 8 bases between. Germline values: CDR1 SQVTM, CDR2 ANQGSEA. This CDR3 is 11 amino acids long. The DNA of the CDR3 is TGCAGCGTACAAGGGTCCAACGTCCTGACTTTC. This codes for CSVQGSNVLTF.

In this sample, this clonotype turned up many times. This chain links TRBV27 with TRBJ2-5; D is ambiguous. Germline V CDR1 and CDR2: MNHEY, SMNVEV (reference sequence). Deletions cut 8 bases from V and 7 bases from J, with 11 bases between. The CDR3 contains 11 residues. The CDR3 loop is CASPLVPTQYF. DNA of the CDR3: TGTGCCAGCCCCCTGGTCCCGACCCAGTACTTC.

The chain couples TRBV20-1 to TRBJ2-1, with 7 bases identical to TRBD2. This CDR3 region has 16 residues. Germline CDR1 and CDR2: DFQATT and SNEGSKA (reference sequence). Unmatched junction bases numbered 8, after V lost 0 bases and J lost 3 bases. The chain's CDR3 is CSARDLGRGDYNEQFF. The CDR3 DNA reads as TGCAGTGCTAGAGATCTTGGGAGGGGAGACTACAATGAGCAGTTCTTC.

The rearrangement uses TRBV2 and TRBJ2-3; TRBD1 matches 8 bases. CDR1 SNHLY and CDR2 FYNNEI come from the germline V gene. The CDR3 is 14 residues long. The V gene end was trimmed by 7 bases and the J gene end by 3 bases; junction bases not matched to a gene: 6. The CDR3 DNA is TGTGCCAGCACACGGACAGGGCTGACAGATACGCAGTATTTT. Protein product: CASTRTGLTDTQYF.

The chain joins TRBV7-9 to TRBJ2-3; possible D gene TRBD1, 5 bases. The V end lost 5 bases, the J end lost 3 bases, and 6 bases lay between the germline ends. The CDR3 is 12 amino acids. Per the germline V gene, CDR1 is SEHNR and CDR2 is FQNEAQ (reference sequence). CDR3 DNA sequence: TGTGCCAGCAGCCCAGGGACAGATACGCAGTATTTT. Translated: CASSPGTDTQYF.

The genes are TRBV29-1 and TRBJ1-1; 8 bases line up with TRBD1. Germline V lookup: CDR1 SQVTM, CDR2 ANQGSEA. The trim removed 3 bases at V and 1 base at J, leaving 1 base unmatched. The CDR3 runs to 13 residues. CDR3 DNA sequence: TGCAGCGTTGACGGGACAGGGAACACTGAAGCTTTCTTT. This encodes CSVDGTGNTEAFF.

This sequence joins TRBV29-1 and TRBJ1-2; tentatively, D is TRBD1 (6 bases). CDR3 length: 13 amino acids. Germline values: CDR1 SQVTM, CDR2 ANQGSEA. V dropped 4 bases and J dropped 2 bases, with 11 bases sitting between them. The CDR3 DNA follows: TGCAGCGTTGCGGACAGCTTGAACTATGGCTACACCTTC. Its translation: CSVADSLNYGYTF.

Ten or more counts support this clonotype. V is TRBV14 and J is TRBJ2-3, with 10 bases aligning to TRBD2. The germline gives CDR1 SGHDN, CDR2 FVKESK. The length of the CDR3 is 16 residues. Losses at the gene ends were 1 base for V and 5 bases for J; bases not matched to a gene: 6. This chain's CDR3 is CASSQGLAGARDTQYF. CDR3 coding DNA: TGTGCCAGCAGCCAAGGGCTAGCGGGGGCCCGAGATACGCAGTATTTT.

The gene calls are TRBV2 and TRBJ2-7; 11 bases match TRBD2. The length of the CDR3 is 14 residues. Germline CDR1 and CDR2: SNHLY and FYNNEI. V trimming: 4 bases; J trimming: 6 bases; junction bases outside the gene matches: 5. The CDR3, as DNA: TGTGCCAGCAGTGGTAGCGGGGGGGCCTCCGAGCAGTACTTC. Translated, it gives CASSGSGGASEQYF.

This chain joins TRBV2 and TRBJ2-1, with 11 bases aligning to TRBD1. This CDR3 region has 15 residues. CDR1 SNHLY and CDR2 FYNNEI come from the germline V gene. J lost 7 bases, V lost 6 bases, and 8 bases had no gene match. The chain's CDR3 is CASREGTGGRNEQFF. The CDR3 DNA follows: TGTGCCAGCAGGGAGGGGACAGGGGGGCGGAATGAGCAGTTCTTC.

The chain carries TRBV20-1 and TRBJ1-1; 12 bases are shared with TRBD1. From germline, CDR1 is DFQATT and CDR2 SNEGSKA (reference sequence). V was clipped by 6 bases and J by 5 bases; unmatched bases: 13. The CDR3 is made up of 16 amino acids. The CDR3 protein is CSAIDRDRGPLTEAFF. The CDR3 nucleotides are TGCAGTGCCATCGACCGGGACAGGGGGCCATTGACTGAAGCTTTCTTT.

This chain connects TRBV12-3 or TRBV12-4 to TRBJ2-7, with D hard to call. The CDR3 consists of 11 residues. Trimming removed 7 bases at V and 6 bases at J, with 10 bases between. DNA for the CDR3: TGTGCCAGCACCACCATGGGCGAGCAGTACTTC. Its protein product is CASTTMGEQYF.

Sample share makes this clonotype medium-sized. J is TRBJ1-2 and V is TRBV29-1, with 7 bases aligning to TRBD1. Germline V CDR1 and CDR2: SQVTM, ANQGSEA. Trimming at V came to 0 bases and at J to 5 bases, leaving 9 bases not matched to a gene. This CDR3 spans 15 amino acids. CDR3 coding DNA: TGCAGCGTTGAAGAAGGGACAGTAGCGGGGTATGGCTACACCTTC. This translates into CSVEEGTVAGYGYTF.

The rearrangement uses TRBV10-1 and TRBJ2-3; D possibly uses TRBD1 or TRBD2 (5 bases each). Germline V lookup: CDR1 WNHNN, CDR2 SYGVQD (reference sequence). V gave up 3 bases and J gave up 1 base, with 20 bases separating them. The CDR3 runs 18 residues. Here the CDR3 reads CASSDLRANQGGTDTQYF. The CDR3 coding sequence is TGCGCCAGCAGTGATTTGCGGGCTAACCAGGGAGGCACAGATACGCAGTATTTT.

This sequence joins TRBV10-1 and TRBJ1-1; D not certain. CDR3 length: 13 residues. Per the germline V gene, CDR1 is WNHNN and CDR2 is SYGVQD (reference sequence). Between the trimmed V and J ends, which lost 2 bases and 6 bases, there was a span of 10 bases. The CDR3 DNA is TGCGCCAGCAGTGAGACGTCCCTCCCTGAAGCTTTCTTT. Translating gives CASSETSLPEAFF.